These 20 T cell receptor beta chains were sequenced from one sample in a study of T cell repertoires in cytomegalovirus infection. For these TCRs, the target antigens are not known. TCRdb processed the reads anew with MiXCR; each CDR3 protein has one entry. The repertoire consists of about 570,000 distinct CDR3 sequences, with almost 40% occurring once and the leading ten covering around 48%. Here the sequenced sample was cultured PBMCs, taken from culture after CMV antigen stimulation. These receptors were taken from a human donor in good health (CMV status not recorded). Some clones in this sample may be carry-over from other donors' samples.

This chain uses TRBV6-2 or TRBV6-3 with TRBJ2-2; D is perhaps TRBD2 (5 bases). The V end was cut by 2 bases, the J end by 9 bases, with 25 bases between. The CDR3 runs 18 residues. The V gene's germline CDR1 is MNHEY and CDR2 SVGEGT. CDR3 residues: CASSYVLRSGEEARELFF. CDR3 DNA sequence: TGTGCCAGCAGTTACGTTTTGAGATCGGGTGAGGAGGCCCGGGAGCTGTTTTTT.

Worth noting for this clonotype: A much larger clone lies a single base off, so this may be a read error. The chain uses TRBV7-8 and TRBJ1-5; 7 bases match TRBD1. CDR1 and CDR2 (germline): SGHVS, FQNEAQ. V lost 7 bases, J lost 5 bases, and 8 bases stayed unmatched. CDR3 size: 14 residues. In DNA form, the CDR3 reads TGTGCCAGCAACCAGACAGGGAGGGATCAGCCCCAGCATTTT. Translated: CASNQTGRDQPQHF.

The CDR3 DNA is TGTGCCAGCAGCCCCGACGGAAGGACTAATGAAAAACTGTTTTTT. Translating gives CASSPDGRTNEKLFF. This rearrangement joins TRBV12-3 or TRBV12-4 to TRBJ1-4; D not certain. This CDR3 contains 15 residues. Trimming pared 6 bases from V and 2 bases from J, leaving 13 bases between.

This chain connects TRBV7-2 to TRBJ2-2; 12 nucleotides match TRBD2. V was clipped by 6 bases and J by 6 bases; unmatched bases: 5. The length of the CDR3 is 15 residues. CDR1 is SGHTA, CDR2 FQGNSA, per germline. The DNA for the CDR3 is TGTGCCAGCAGTCCCTGGACTAGCGGGGCCGGGGAGCTGTTTTTT. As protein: CASSPWTSGAGELFF.

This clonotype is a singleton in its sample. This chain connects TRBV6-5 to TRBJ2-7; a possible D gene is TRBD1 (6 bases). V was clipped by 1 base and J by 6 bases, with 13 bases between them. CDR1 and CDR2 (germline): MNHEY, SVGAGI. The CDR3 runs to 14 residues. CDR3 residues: CASSYFQGFGEQYF. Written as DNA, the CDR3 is TGTGCCAGCAGTTACTTTCAGGGGTTCGGCGAGCAGTACTTC.

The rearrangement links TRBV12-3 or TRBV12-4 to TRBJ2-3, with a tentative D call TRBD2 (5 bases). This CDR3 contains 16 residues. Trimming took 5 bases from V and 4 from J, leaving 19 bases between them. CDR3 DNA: TGTGCCAGCAGTCTAACCTCGGGAAGCTGGGCAGATACGCAGTATTTT. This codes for CASSLTSGSWADTQYF.

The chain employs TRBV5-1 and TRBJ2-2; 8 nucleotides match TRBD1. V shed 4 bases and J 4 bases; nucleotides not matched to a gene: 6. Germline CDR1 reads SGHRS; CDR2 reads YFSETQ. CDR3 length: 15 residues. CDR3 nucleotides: TGCGCCAGCAGCCGGGGACAGGTGATCACCGGGGAGCTGTTTTTT. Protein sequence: CASSRGQVITGELFF.

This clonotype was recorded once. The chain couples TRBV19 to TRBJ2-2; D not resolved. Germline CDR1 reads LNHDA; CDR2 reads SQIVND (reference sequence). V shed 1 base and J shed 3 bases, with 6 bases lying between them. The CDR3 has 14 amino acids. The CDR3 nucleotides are TGTGCCAGTAGTATAGCACAGTACACCGGGGAGCTGTTTTTT. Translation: CASSIAQYTGELFF.

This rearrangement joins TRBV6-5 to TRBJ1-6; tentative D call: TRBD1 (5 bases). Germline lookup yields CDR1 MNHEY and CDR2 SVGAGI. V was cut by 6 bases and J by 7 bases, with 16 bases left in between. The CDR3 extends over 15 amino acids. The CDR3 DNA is TGTGCCAGCAGGGACCCCAAGAGGGGCAATTCACCCCTCCACTTT. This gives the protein CASRDPKRGNSPLHF.

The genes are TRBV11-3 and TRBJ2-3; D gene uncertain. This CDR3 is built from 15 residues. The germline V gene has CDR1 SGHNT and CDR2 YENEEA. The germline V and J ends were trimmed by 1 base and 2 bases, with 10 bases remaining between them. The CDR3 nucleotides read TGTGCCAGCAGCTTAGGTCCGGAATTCACAGATACGCAGTATTTT. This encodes CASSLGPEFTDTQYF.

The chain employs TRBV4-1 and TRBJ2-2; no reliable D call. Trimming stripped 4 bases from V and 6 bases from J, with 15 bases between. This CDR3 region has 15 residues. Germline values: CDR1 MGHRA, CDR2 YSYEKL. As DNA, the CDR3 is TGCGCCAGCAGCCCATGGGTCCTAACGCCCGGGGAGCTGTTTTTT. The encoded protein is CASSPWVLTPGELFF.

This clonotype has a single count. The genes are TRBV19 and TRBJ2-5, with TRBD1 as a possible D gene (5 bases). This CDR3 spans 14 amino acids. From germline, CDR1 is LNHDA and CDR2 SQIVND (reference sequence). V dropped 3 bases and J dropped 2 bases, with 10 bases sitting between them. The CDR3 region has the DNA TGTGCCAGTAGTATGGACACCTATCAAGAGACCCAGTACTTC. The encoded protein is CASSMDTYQETQYF.

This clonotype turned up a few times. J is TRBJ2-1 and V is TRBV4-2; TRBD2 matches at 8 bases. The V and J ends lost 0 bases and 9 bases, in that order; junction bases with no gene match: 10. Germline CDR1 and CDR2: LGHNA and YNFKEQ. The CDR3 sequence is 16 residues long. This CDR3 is CASSQDYRGGLGEQFF. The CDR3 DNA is TGTGCCAGCAGCCAAGATTACCGGGGGGGCCTGGGTGAGCAGTTCTTC.

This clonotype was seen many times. CDR3 DNA: TGTGCCAGCAGCTTAGCCTTCGGCACTGAAGCTTTCTTT. This encodes CASSLAFGTEAFF. V and J are TRBV7-2 and TRBJ1-1; D remains ambiguous. V gave up 0 bases and J gave up 4 bases, with 6 bases separating them. From germline, CDR1 is SGHTA and CDR2 FQGNSA. The CDR3 is 13 amino acids. Combining the CDR3 with reference TRBV7-2 and TRBJ1-1 gives the whole variable domain GAGVSQSPSNKVTEKGKDVELRCDPISGHTALYWYRQSLGQGLEFLIYFQGNSAPDKSGLPSDRFSAERTGGSVSTLTIQRTQQEDSAVYLCASSLAFGTEAFFGQGTRLTVV.

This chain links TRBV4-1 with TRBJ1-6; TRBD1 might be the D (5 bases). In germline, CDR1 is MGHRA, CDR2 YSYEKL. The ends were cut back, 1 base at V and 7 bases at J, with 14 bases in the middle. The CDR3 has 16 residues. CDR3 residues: CASSQGTGLGNSPLHF. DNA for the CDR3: TGCGCCAGCAGCCAAGGAACAGGCCTTGGGAATTCACCCCTCCACTTT.

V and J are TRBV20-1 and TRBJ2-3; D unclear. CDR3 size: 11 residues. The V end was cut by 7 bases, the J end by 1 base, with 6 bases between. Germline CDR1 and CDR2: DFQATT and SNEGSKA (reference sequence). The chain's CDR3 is CSVARTDTQYF. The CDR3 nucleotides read TGCAGTGTGGCCCGCACAGATACGCAGTATTTT.

DNA of the CDR3: TGTGCCAGCAGTTTATTCGGGGAGAGCTCCTATAATTCACCCCTCCACTTT. It translates to CASSLFGESSYNSPLHF. The chain recombines TRBV28 with TRBJ1-6; D ambiguous. The length of the CDR3 is 17 residues. Germline V lookup: CDR1 MDHEN, CDR2 SYDVKM. V lost 1 base to trimming and J lost 0 bases, with 10 bases between them.

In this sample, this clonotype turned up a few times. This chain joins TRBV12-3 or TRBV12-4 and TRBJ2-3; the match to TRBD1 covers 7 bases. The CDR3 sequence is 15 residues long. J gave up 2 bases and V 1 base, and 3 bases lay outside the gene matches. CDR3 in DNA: TGTGCCAGCAGTTTAGGAGGGGGCCCCACAGATACGCAGTATTTT. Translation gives CASSLGGGPTDTQYF.

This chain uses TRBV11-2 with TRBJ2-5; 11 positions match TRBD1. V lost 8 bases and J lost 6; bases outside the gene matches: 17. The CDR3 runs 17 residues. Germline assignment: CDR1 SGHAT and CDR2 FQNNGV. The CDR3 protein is CASRNPFAGQGGKTQYF. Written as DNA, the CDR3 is TGTGCCAGCCGAAACCCTTTTGCGGGACAGGGGGGGAAGACCCAGTACTTC.

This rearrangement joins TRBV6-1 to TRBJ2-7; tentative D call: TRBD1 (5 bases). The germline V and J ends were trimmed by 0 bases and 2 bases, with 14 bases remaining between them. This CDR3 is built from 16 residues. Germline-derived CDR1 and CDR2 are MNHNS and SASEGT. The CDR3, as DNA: TGTGCCAGCAGTGAAGCCGGGTGGGCAGGGACCTACGAGCAGTACTTC. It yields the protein CASSEAGWAGTYEQYF.